This TCR beta chain was profiled in a study of cytomegalovirus exposure and HLA in healthy donors. Study-wide results and caveats: The authors later linked a missense DCLRE1C variant to TCR beta V- and J-gene trimming.

Comment on this clone: Its antigen remains unidentified.

Use of 60 Vbeta and 13 Jbeta primers characterized the PCR. The repertoire was sequenced with immunoSEQ multiplex PCR; TCRdb's copy has only in-frame clones and lacks some. Of 210,000 or so clones in the sample, more than 85% were seen once. CDR1 MNHEY and CDR2 SMNVEV come from the germline V gene (reference sequence). Losses at the gene ends were 2 bases for V and 6 bases for J; bases not matched to a gene: 5. This CDR3 is 15 amino acids long. The V and J genes are TRBV27 and TRBJ2-1; 9 bases match TRBD2. Sequencing was performed on PBMCs. This sequence was found in a woman between 18 and 29 years old in good health and CMV-seronegative. The CDR3 loop is CASSLGTSLRNEQFF. In DNA, the CDR3 is TGTGCCAGCAGTTTAGGGACTAGCCTACGCAATGAGCAGTTCTTC.